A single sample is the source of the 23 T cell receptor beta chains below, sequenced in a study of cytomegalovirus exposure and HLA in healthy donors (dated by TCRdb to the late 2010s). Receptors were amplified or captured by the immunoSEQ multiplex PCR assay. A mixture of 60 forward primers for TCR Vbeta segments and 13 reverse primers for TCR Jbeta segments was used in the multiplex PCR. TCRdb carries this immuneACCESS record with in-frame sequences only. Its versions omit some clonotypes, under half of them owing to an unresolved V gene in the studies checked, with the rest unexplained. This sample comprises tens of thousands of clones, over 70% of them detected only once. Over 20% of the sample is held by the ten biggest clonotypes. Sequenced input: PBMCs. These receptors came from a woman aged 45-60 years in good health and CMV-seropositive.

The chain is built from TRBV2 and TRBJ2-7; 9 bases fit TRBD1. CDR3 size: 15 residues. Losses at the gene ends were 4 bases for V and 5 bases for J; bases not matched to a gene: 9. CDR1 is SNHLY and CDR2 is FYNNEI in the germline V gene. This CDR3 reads CASSARYRGHHEQYF. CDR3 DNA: TGTGCCAGCAGTGCGCGTTACAGGGGGCACCACGAGCAGTACTTC.

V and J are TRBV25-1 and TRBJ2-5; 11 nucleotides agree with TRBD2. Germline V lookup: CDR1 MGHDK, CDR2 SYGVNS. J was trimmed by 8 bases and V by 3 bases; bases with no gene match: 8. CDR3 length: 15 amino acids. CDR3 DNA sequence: TGTGCCAGCAGTGACCCCGGGACTAGCGGTAATACCCAGTACTTC. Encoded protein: CASSDPGTSGNTQYF.

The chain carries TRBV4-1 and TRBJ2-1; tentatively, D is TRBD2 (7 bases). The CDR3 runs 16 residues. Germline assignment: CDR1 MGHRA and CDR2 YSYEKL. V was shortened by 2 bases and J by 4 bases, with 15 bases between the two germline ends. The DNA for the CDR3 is TGCGCCAGCAGCCAACCCGGGGGGCCCCTTTACAATGAGCAGTTCTTC. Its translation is CASSQPGGPLYNEQFF.

CDR3 coding DNA: TGTGCCAGCAGTTTGTACAGGGGTGAAAAACTGTTTTTT. This encodes CASSLYRGEKLFF. J is TRBJ1-4 and V is TRBV6-5; 7 bases fit TRBD1. V was pared by 4 bases and J by 7 bases, with 3 bases of the junction left unmatched. Germline V gene sequence: CDR1 MNHEY, CDR2 SVGAGI. The CDR3 runs 13 residues.

The chain's CDR3 is CASSPRTGGTGNTIYF. DNA for the CDR3: TGTGCCAGCAGCCCCCGGACAGGGGGTACTGGAAACACCATATATTTT. V usage is TRBV11-2 and J usage is TRBJ1-3; 10 bases are a match to TRBD1. Looked up from germline, CDR1 is SGHAT and CDR2 is FQNNGV. The CDR3 extends over 16 amino acids. V dropped 5 bases and J dropped 2; count of bases not matched to a gene: 6.

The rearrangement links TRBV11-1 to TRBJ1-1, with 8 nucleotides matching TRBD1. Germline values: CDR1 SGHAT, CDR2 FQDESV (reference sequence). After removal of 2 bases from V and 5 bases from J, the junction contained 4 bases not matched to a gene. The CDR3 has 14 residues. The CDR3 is CASSLFRGRTEAFF. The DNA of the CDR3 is TGTGCCAGCAGCTTATTCAGGGGGCGGACTGAAGCTTTCTTT.

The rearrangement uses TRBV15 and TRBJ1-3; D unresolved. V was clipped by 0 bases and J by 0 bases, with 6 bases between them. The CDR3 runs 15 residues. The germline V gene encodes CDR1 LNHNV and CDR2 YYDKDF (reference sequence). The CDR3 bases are TGTGCCACCAGCAGAGATTTGGCCTCTGGAAACACCATATATTTT. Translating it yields CATSRDLASGNTIYF.

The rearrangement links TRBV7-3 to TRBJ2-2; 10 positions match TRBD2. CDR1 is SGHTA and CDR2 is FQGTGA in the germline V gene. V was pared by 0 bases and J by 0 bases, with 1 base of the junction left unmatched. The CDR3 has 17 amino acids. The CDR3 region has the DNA TGTGCCAGCAGCTTAACTAGCGGGGGGCCGAACACCGGGGAGCTGTTTTTT. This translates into CASSLTSGGPNTGELFF.

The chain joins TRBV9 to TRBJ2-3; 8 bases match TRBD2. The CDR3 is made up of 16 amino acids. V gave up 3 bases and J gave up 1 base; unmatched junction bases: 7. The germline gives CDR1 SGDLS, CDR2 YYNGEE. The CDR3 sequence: CASSGGAGGRTDTQYF. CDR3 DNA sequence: TGTGCCAGCAGCGGAGGGGCGGGGGGCCGCACAGATACGCAGTATTTT.

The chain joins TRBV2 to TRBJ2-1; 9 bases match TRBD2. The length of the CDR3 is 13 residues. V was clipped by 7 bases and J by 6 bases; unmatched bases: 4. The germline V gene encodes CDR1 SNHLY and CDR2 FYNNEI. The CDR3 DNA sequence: TGTGCCAGCATGGCTAGCGGGACCAATGAGCAGTTCTTC. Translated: CASMASGTNEQFF.

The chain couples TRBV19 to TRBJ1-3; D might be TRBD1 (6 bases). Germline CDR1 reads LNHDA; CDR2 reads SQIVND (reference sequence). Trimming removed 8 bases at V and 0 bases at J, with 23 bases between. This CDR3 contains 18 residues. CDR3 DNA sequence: TGTGCCAGTTCACGAGGGGGTCGCGGCGCCCACTCTGGAAACACCATATATTTT. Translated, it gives CASSRGGRGAHSGNTIYF.

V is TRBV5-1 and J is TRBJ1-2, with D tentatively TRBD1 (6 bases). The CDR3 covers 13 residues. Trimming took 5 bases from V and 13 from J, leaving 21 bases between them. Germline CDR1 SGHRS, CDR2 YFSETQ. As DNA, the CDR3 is TGCGCCAGCAGTTCCGGGGGGGCCCCTGGCGGCACCTTC. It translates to CASSSGGAPGGTF. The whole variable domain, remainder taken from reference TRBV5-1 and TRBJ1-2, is KAGVTQTPRYLIKTRGQQVTLSCSPISGHRSVSWYQQTPGQGLQFLFEYFSETQRNKGNFPGRFSGRQFSNSRSEMNVSTLELGDSALYLCASSSGGAPGGTFGSGTRLTVV.

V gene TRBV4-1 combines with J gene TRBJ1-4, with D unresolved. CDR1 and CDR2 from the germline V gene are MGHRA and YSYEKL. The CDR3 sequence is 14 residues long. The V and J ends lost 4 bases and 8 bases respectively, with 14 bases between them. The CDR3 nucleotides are TGCGCCAGCAGCCCCGCGGGATCCGGGGAAAAACTGTTTTTT. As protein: CASSPAGSGEKLFF.

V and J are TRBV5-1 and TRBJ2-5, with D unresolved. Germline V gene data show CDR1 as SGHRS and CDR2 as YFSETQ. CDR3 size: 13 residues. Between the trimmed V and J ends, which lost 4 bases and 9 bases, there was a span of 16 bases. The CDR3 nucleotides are TGCGCCAGCAGCCTCAACGTAGCTGAAGCCCAGTACTTC. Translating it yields CASSLNVAEAQYF.

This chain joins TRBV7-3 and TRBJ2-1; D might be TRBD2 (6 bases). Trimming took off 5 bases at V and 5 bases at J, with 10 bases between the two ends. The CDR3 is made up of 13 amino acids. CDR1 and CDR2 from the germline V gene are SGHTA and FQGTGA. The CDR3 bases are TGTGCCAGCAGCCGGCGGGAAGACAATGAGCAGTTCTTC. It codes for CASSRREDNEQFF.

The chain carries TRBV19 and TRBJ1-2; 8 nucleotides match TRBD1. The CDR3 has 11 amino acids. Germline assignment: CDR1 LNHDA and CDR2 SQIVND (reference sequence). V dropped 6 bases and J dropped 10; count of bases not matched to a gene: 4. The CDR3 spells CASRTDRDYTF. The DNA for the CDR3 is TGTGCCAGTAGGACGGACAGGGACTACACCTTC.

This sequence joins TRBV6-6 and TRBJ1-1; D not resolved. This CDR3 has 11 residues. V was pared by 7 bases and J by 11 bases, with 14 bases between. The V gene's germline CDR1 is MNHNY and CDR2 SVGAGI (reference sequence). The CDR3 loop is CASIIPGLAFF. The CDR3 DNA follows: TGTGCCAGCATTATACCGGGGTTGGCTTTCTTT.

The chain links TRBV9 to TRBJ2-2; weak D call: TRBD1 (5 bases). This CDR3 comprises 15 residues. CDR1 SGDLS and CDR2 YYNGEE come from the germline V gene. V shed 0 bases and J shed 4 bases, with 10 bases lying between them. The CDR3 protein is CASSVGRQSTGELFF. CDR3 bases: TGTGCCAGCAGCGTAGGGAGACAGTCCACCGGGGAGCTGTTTTTT.

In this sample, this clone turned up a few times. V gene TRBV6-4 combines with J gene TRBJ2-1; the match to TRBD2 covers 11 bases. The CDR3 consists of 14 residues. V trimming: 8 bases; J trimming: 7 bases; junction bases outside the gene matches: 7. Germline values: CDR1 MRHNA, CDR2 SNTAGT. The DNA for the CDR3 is TGTGCCAGCGCCTCGGGACTAGCGGCGAATGAGCAGTTCTTC. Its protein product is CASASGLAANEQFF.

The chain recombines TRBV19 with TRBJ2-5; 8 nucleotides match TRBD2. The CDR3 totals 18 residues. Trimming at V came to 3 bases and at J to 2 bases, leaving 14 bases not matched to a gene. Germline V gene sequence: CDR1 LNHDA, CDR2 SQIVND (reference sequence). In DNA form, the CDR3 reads TGTGCCAGTAGTATGGGGCGGCGGGCTAGCGGGCTTCAAGAGACCCAGTACTTC. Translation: CASSMGRRASGLQETQYF.

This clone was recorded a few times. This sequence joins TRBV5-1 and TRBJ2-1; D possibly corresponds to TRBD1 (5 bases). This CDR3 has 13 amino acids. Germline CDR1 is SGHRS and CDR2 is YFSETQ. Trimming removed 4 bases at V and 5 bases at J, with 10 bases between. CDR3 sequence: CASSPQGNNEQFF. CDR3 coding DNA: TGCGCCAGCAGCCCCCAGGGTAACAATGAGCAGTTCTTC.

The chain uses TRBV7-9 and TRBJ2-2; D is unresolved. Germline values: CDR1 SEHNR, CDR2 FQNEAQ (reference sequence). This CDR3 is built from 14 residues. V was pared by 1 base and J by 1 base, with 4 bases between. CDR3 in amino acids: CASSLVRNTGELFF. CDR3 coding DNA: TGTGCCAGCAGCTTAGTGAGGAACACCGGGGAGCTGTTTTTT.

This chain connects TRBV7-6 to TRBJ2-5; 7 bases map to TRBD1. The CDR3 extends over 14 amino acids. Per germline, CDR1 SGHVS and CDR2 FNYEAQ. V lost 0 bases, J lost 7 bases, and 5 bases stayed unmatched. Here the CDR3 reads CASSLAPWTGTQYF. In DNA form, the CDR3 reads TGTGCCAGCAGCTTAGCTCCCTGGACAGGGACCCAGTACTTC.